These 10 T cell receptor beta chains originate from one sample sequenced in a study of T cells in Graves' hyperthyroidism and ophthalmopathy (dated by TCRdb to the late 2010s). The library was produced with multiplex PCR. The instrument given in TCRdb is Illumina HiSeq 2000. TCR beta CDR3 regions were amplified from RNA transcripts. The TCR CDR3 was subjected to a first round of RT-PCR using the HTBI primer set and the Qiagen OneStep RT-PCR kit. The public reads were run again by TCRdb, first through fastp at Q25 and then through MiXCR, and only productive beta chains were kept. Each CDR3 protein appears once, grouped with its most common genes and DNA. In all, the sample holds fewer than 350,000 distinct CDR3 sequences, and about 14% of those were seen once. The top ten clones comprise 6.5% to 10% of the sample. Material: blood. The source is a woman aged 25-40 years with Graves' hyperthyroidism that later progressed to Graves' ophthalmopathy.

The table lists this clonotype with many counts. The chain combines TRBV28 with TRBJ1-2; D unresolved. Germline lookup yields CDR1 MDHEN and CDR2 SYDVKM. Deletions cut 4 bases from V and 7 bases from J, with 22 bases between. The CDR3 spans 16 residues. CDR3 loop: CASSSSVLELLSGYTF. The CDR3 DNA follows: TGTGCCAGCAGTTCGTCCGTTTTGGAGCTGCTGTCTGGCTACACCTTC.

This clonotype showed up many times. The J gene is TRBJ2-5, the V gene TRBV7-2; D is unresolved. V lost 5 bases to trimming and J lost 5 bases, with 12 bases between them. Germline V lookup: CDR1 SGHTA, CDR2 FQGNSA. The CDR3 sequence is 13 residues long. The CDR3 spells CASSPRIRETQYF. In DNA, the CDR3 is TGTGCCAGCAGCCCAAGGATCCGGGAGACCCAGTACTTC.

This chain uses TRBV6-1 with TRBJ1-2; 10 bases align to TRBD1. V lost 5 bases, J lost 0 bases, and 6 bases stayed unmatched. Germline V gene data show CDR1 as MNHNS and CDR2 as SASEGT. This CDR3 has 16 amino acids. The CDR3 nucleotides read TGTGCCAGCAGTCGGACAGGGGGTAGAGCTAACTATGGCTACACCTTC. Encoded protein: CASSRTGGRANYGYTF.

The sample holds many counts of this clonotype. CDR3 sequence: CASSPSFGRGNYYGYTF. Written as DNA, the CDR3 is TGTGCCAGCTCACCATCCTTTGGCAGGGGAAATTACTATGGCTACACCTTC. The chain has TRBV18 and TRBJ1-2; maybe TRBD1 (6 bases). There are 17 residues in the CDR3. Germline lookup yields CDR1 KGHSH and CDR2 LQKENI. Trimming removed 2 bases at V and 3 bases at J, with 19 bases between.

CDR3 sequence: CASSPHPSGQLAARGYTF. The CDR3 DNA reads as TGCGCCAGCAGCCCTCATCCGTCGGGACAGCTGGCGGCCCGGGGCTACACCTTC. The chain employs TRBV4-3 and TRBJ1-2; 7 bases are shared with TRBD1. The length of the CDR3 is 18 residues. With 4 bases clipped from V and 8 bases from J, the junction kept 22 bases outside the gene matches. Looked up from germline, CDR1 is LGHNA and CDR2 is YSLEER.

This clonotype was counted at least ten times. The gene calls are TRBV5-1 and TRBJ2-7; TRBD2 might be the D (6 bases). This CDR3 has 16 amino acids. Trimming stripped 4 bases from V and 2 bases from J, with 19 bases between. Germline V gives CDR1 SGHRS, CDR2 YFSETQ. In DNA form, the CDR3 reads TGCGCCAGCAGCGAGGAAGCGGGTTGGGCCCCCTACGAGCAGTACTTC. Protein: CASSEEAGWAPYEQYF.

This clonotype was seen ten or more times. The gene calls are TRBV6-1 and TRBJ2-3, with TRBD2 identical over 10 bases. CDR3 length: 15 amino acids. In germline, CDR1 is MNHNS, CDR2 SASEGT. The ends lost 6 bases at V and 2 bases at J; junction bases unmatched: 5. CDR3 protein: CASSLAGVTTDTQYF. CDR3 in DNA: TGTGCCAGCAGCCTAGCGGGGGTTACCACAGATACGCAGTATTTT.

As to this clonotype: One base away lies a much larger clone, so this may be a sequencing read error. The V and J genes are TRBV2 and TRBJ1-5; D might be TRBD1 (6 bases). This CDR3 spans 13 amino acids. CDR1 and CDR2 from the germline V gene are SNHLY and FYNNEI. V was clipped by 5 bases and J by 9 bases, with 14 bases between them. The CDR3 spells CASSLQGIGPQHF. The CDR3 DNA sequence: TGTGCCAGCAGTCTACAGGGTATTGGGCCCCAGCATTTT.

This clonotype was picked up many times. The V gene is TRBV7-6, the J gene TRBJ2-2; 7 nucleotides match TRBD2. Germline lookup yields CDR1 SGHVS and CDR2 FNYEAQ. This CDR3 has 16 amino acids. V shed 5 bases, J shed 1 base, and the junction held 7 bases outside the gene matches. The CDR3 DNA reads as TGTGCCAGCAGCCCCCCCGGCGGGGGGAACACCGGGGAGCTGTTTTTT. This translates into CASSPPGGGNTGELFF.

J is TRBJ2-1 and V is TRBV4-2; 15 nucleotides line up with TRBD2. Germline V gives CDR1 LGHNA, CDR2 YNFKEQ. CDR3 length: 19 residues. Trimming removed 3 bases from V and 6 bases from J; junction bases left unmatched: 12. CDR3 nucleotides: TGTGCCAGCAGCCAGGAACCCCCAGGACTAGCGGGAGGGGTCAATGAGCAGTTCTTC. It codes for CASSQEPPGLAGGVNEQFF.